The 32 T cell receptor beta chains below all came from one sample that was sequenced in a study of blood T cells in healthy people across ages. A J-beta primer mix and a sample-barcoded 5' primer were used in a second PCR of about 6 to 12 cycles. Via MiXCR, TCRdb re-called the 5' RACE reads, giving one row per CDR3 protein. The sample lists hundreds of thousands of distinct CDR3 sequences; roughly 50% were seen once. Sequencing input: blood. Every receptor here comes from a man between 60 and 70 years old in good health.

In this sample, this clonotype turned up once. The V gene is TRBV4-2, the J gene TRBJ1-2; 11 positions match TRBD1. The CDR3 contains 15 residues. Trimming cost V 3 bases and J 6 bases; bases outside gene matches: 6. CDR1 LGHNA and CDR2 YNFKEQ come from the germline V gene. The CDR3 DNA reads as TGTGCCAGCAGCCACCAAAGGGACAGGGGGGATGGCTACACCTTC. As protein: CASSHQRDRGDGYTF.

This clonotype was observed once. The chain links TRBV20-1 to TRBJ2-5, with D tentatively TRBD1 or TRBD2 (5 bases each). Trimming cost V 4 bases and J 5 bases, with 20 bases left between them. The length of the CDR3 is 15 residues. The V gene's germline CDR1 is DFQATT and CDR2 SNEGSKA (reference sequence). The CDR3 here is CSATEGRDVVETQYF. CDR3 coding DNA: TGCAGTGCTACCGAGGGCAGGGATGTAGTTGAGACCCAGTACTTC.

The chain links TRBV20-1 to TRBJ1-6; D ambiguous. This CDR3 has 13 amino acids. The germline CDR1 and CDR2 sequences are DFQATT and SNEGSKA (reference sequence). Trimming pared 3 bases from V and 6 bases from J, leaving 9 bases between. The CDR3 DNA sequence: TGCAGTGCTAGGCTCGGGTCTAATTCACCCCTCCACTTT. Amino acids: CSARLGSNSPLHF.

V usage is TRBV9 and J usage is TRBJ2-7; weak D call: TRBD1 (5 bases). This CDR3 comprises 14 residues. The V end lost 4 bases, the J end lost 1 base, and 12 bases lay between the germline ends. Germline V gene sequence: CDR1 SGDLS, CDR2 YYNGEE. Here the CDR3 DNA reads TGTGCCAGCAGCCCCCGGACATTTTCCTACGAGCAGTACTTC. Translated, it gives CASSPRTFSYEQYF.

This chain links TRBV6-6 with TRBJ1-6; perhaps TRBD1 as D (5 bases). The CDR3 runs 14 residues. Trimming pared 6 bases from V and 6 bases from J, leaving 12 bases between. Germline CDR1 MNHNY, CDR2 SVGAGI (reference sequence). CDR3 protein: CASSIKGLNSPLHF. As DNA, the CDR3 is TGTGCCAGCAGCATAAAGGGGCTTAATTCACCCCTCCACTTT.

This clonotype was seen more than once but under ten times. The J gene is TRBJ2-3, the V gene TRBV12-3 or TRBV12-4; 8 bases are a match to TRBD2. J gave up 0 bases and V 6 bases, and 8 bases lay outside the gene matches. The CDR3 extends over 16 amino acids. The CDR3 spells CASSRGLATSTDTQYF. The CDR3 bases are TGTGCCAGCAGCCGCGGACTAGCAACCAGCACAGATACGCAGTATTTT.

CDR3 DNA sequence: TGTGCCAGCAGCCAAGACTACTACAACCGATACGAGCAGTACTTC. Its protein product is CASSQDYYNRYEQYF. V and J are TRBV3-1 and TRBJ2-7; D remains ambiguous. Trimming cost V 0 bases and J 4 bases, with 13 bases left between them. The length of the CDR3 is 15 residues. CDR1 and CDR2 from the germline V gene are LGHDT and YNNKEL (reference sequence).

This chain connects TRBV6-5 to TRBJ2-4; D might be TRBD1 (6 bases). The J call may be in error: the DNA end matches TRBJ2-7 better. This CDR3 comprises 15 residues. Germline assignment: CDR1 MNHEY and CDR2 SVGAGI. CDR3 sequence (DNA): TGTGCCAGCAGTCGCCTCATGGGGGCCACCTACGAGCAGTACTTC. It specifies CASSRLMGATYEQYF.

This chain's CDR3 is CASIPGPTGGETQYF. The DNA of the CDR3 is TGTGCCAGCATTCCGGGGCCGACGGGCGGGGAGACCCAGTACTTC. The rearrangement uses TRBV6-1 and TRBJ2-4; D may match TRBD1 or TRBD2 (5 bases each). Matching the DNA end better, TRBJ2-5 makes the J call doubtful. Germline CDR1 MNHNS, CDR2 SASEGT. The CDR3 is 15 amino acids.

Remarks on this clonotype: This CDR3 fails to terminate in the conserved phenylalanine or tryptophan, so it likely reflects a read error. The J gene is TRBJ2-1, the V gene TRBV28; possibly TRBD1 for D (5 bases). The CDR3 totals 13 residues. The V and J ends lost 3 bases and 6 bases respectively, with 9 bases between them. The germline V gene encodes CDR1 MDHEN and CDR2 SYDVKM. For the CDR3, the DNA is TGTGCCAGCAGTTTGGGGCAGCGCAATGAGCAGTTCCTC. This encodes CASSLGQRNEQFL.

The chain joins TRBV9 to TRBJ2-2; a possible D gene is TRBD1 (5 bases). The germline V gene has CDR1 SGDLS and CDR2 YYNGEE. CDR3 length equals 16 residues. Deletions cut 4 bases from V and 7 bases from J, with 20 bases between. CDR3 bases: TGTGCCAGCAGCCCCATGGAAGGGGCACCCTTCGGGGAGCTGTTTTTT. It yields the protein CASSPMEGAPFGELFF.

This chain connects TRBV10-3 to TRBJ2-7; TRBD1 agrees at 9 bases. The trim removed 2 bases at V and 2 bases at J, leaving 1 base unmatched. Germline-derived CDR1 and CDR2 are ENHRY and SYGVKD. The CDR3 is 14 residues long. CDR3 in DNA: TGTGCCATCAGTGAGGACAGGGGGGCCTACGAGCAGTACTTC. This translates into CAISEDRGAYEQYF.

This clonotype occurred a few times. The CDR3: CASRSVTAQGGYEQYF. The CDR3 DNA reads TGTGCCAGCAGATCCGTTACCGCACAGGGGGGTTACGAGCAGTACTTC. J is TRBJ2-7 and V is TRBV6-5; 8 bases align to TRBD1. V lost 6 bases to trimming and J lost 4 bases; unmatched junction nucleotides: 14. The CDR3 contains 16 residues. CDR1 is MNHEY, CDR2 SVGAGI, per germline.

The chain combines TRBV20-1 with TRBJ2-4; TRBD1 is a possible D gene (7 bases). Trimming removed 6 bases from V and 13 bases from J, with 19 bases in between. CDR1 and CDR2 (germline): DFQATT, SNEGSKA (reference sequence). The CDR3 is made up of 12 amino acids. Here the CDR3 DNA reads TGCAGTGCCAACAGGGGATCGGGGGAGCAGTACTTC. Protein sequence: CSANRGSGEQYF.

The genes are TRBV20-1 and TRBJ2-5, with unresolved D. CDR3 length: 11 residues. Trimming took 7 bases from V and 1 from J, leaving 7 bases between them. Germline V lookup: CDR1 DFQATT, CDR2 SNEGSKA (reference sequence). CDR3 nucleotide sequence: TGCAGTGTGCAGGCCCAAGAGACCCAGTACTTC. Amino acid sequence: CSVQAQETQYF.

This clonotype was detected only a few times. V gene TRBV12-3 or TRBV12-4 combines with J gene TRBJ2-1; D might be TRBD1 (6 bases). The CDR3 is 15 amino acids. Trimming cost V 1 base and J 0 bases, with 7 bases left between them. CDR3 coding DNA: TGTGCCAGCAGTTTAGAGGACAGCTCCTACAATGAGCAGTTCTTC. Residues: CASSLEDSSYNEQFF.

The V gene is TRBV29-1, the J gene TRBJ2-1, with 13 bases lining up with TRBD2. The germline gives CDR1 SQVTM, CDR2 ANQGSEA. The length of the CDR3 is 15 residues. Germline trimming cut 6 bases from V and 3 bases from J; bases unmatched to any gene: 5. The chain's CDR3 is CSVGTSGALYNEQFF. The CDR3 nucleotides read TGCAGCGTCGGGACTAGCGGGGCGCTCTACAATGAGCAGTTCTTC.

This clonotype was found once. The chain carries TRBV5-1 and TRBJ1-1; no clear D. Germline V lookup: CDR1 SGHRS, CDR2 YFSETQ. The CDR3 is made up of 14 amino acids. V was cut by 4 bases and J by 1 base, with 11 bases left in between. The CDR3, as DNA: TGCGCCAGCAGCCCCGAGGGCCCGAACACTGAAGCTTTCTTT. It yields the protein CASSPEGPNTEAFF.

The chain joins TRBV5-1 to TRBJ1-2, with 8 bases fitting TRBD1. J lost 4 bases, V lost 4 bases, and 15 bases had no gene match. Germline V gene data show CDR1 as SGHRS and CDR2 as YFSETQ. The CDR3 consists of 17 residues. CDR3 DNA sequence: TGCGCCAGCAGCCCAAGACAGGGGTCCTGGTTAAGCTATGGCTACACCTTC. Its protein is CASSPRQGSWLSYGYTF.

The chain employs TRBV25-1 and TRBJ1-2, with D unclear. CDR1 and CDR2 from the germline V gene are MGHDK and SYGVNS. V lost 1 base and J lost 8, with 20 bases in between. The CDR3 is 16 residues long. The CDR3 nucleotides are TGTGCCAGCAGTGAATTCCCAGACCGCCGGGGTAACGGCTACACCTTC. Its protein is CASSEFPDRRGNGYTF.

In its sample, this clonotype was seen once. The CDR3 DNA sequence: TGTGCCAGCAGCCAGGCAGGGGATGACTATGGCTACACCTTC. Its protein is CASSQAGDDYGYTF. The V call is TRBV3-1, the J call TRBJ1-2; weak D call: TRBD1 (6 bases). V lost 3 bases and J lost 3, with 11 bases in between. Germline assignment: CDR1 LGHDT and CDR2 YNNKEL (reference sequence). This CDR3 is 14 amino acids long.

The chain has TRBV7-2 and TRBJ1-2; no definite D call. Trimming left V 5 bases short and J 4 bases short, with 11 bases between. Germline V gene lookup returns CDR1 SGHTA and CDR2 FQGNSA. CDR3 size: 13 residues. CDR3 in amino acids: CASSPGMIYGYTF. DNA for the CDR3: TGTGCCAGCAGCCCCGGGATGATCTATGGCTACACCTTC.

This clonotype was detected a few times. The rearrangement joins TRBV14 to TRBJ2-7; D remains ambiguous. The ends were cut back, 0 bases at V and 3 bases at J, with 9 bases in the middle. Germline-derived CDR1 and CDR2 are SGHDN and FVKESK. The CDR3 loop spans 14 amino acids. The chain's CDR3 is CASSQDGWGYEQYF. CDR3 bases: TGTGCCAGCAGCCAAGATGGCTGGGGCTACGAGCAGTACTTC.

The chain recombines TRBV7-9 with TRBJ2-3; D remains unclear. The ends were cut back, 6 bases at V and 4 bases at J, with 11 bases in the middle. Germline V gives CDR1 SEHNR, CDR2 FQNEAQ (reference sequence). The CDR3 is 13 residues long. The CDR3 protein is CASRSSRSDTQYF. For the CDR3, the DNA is TGTGCCAGCAGGTCCTCGAGATCAGATACGCAGTATTTT.

The gene calls are TRBV7-8 and TRBJ2-3; D gene unclear. CDR1 and CDR2 from the germline V gene are SGHVS and FQNEAQ. V was clipped by 5 bases and J by 4 bases, with 10 bases between them. The CDR3 extends over 13 amino acids. CDR3 nucleotides: TGTGCCAGCAGCGTAGATCCGCCAGATACGCAGTATTTT. As protein: CASSVDPPDTQYF.

This clonotype was recorded only once. The chain recombines TRBV7-4 with TRBJ2-7; a possible D gene is TRBD1 (5 bases). The V and J ends lost 5 bases and 5 bases respectively, with 13 bases between them. This CDR3 contains 13 residues. Germline CDR1 and CDR2: SGHVT and SQSDAQ. DNA of the CDR3: TGTGCCAGCAGCCCAGGGATCCCCCACGAGCAGTACTTC. Its protein is CASSPGIPHEQYF.

The chain employs TRBV3-1 and TRBJ2-5, with D possibly being TRBD2 (6 bases). CDR3 length: 15 residues. Germline CDR1 LGHDT, CDR2 YNNKEL (reference sequence). V was cut by 0 bases and J by 11 bases, with 19 bases left in between. In nucleotides, the CDR3 is TGTGCCAGCAGCCAAGATGGGGGGTCCCATAATGAGCAGTACTTC. This translates into CASSQDGGSHNEQYF.

This chain connects TRBV10-3 to TRBJ2-2, with D possibly TRBD1 on 6 matching bases. Germline V gene sequence: CDR1 ENHRY, CDR2 SYGVKD. CDR3 length: 15 amino acids. The V gene lost 2 bases and the J gene lost 5 bases, with 12 bases spanning the gap. The DNA for the CDR3 is TGTGCCATCAGTGAGGGAAAGGGGGTGACCGGGGAGCTGTTTTTT. It codes for CAISEGKGVTGELFF.

The chain carries TRBV6-5 and TRBJ2-5, with D possibly TRBD1 on 6 matching bases. This CDR3 region has 13 residues. Trimming left V 6 bases short and J 3 bases short, with 11 bases between. The germline V gene has CDR1 MNHEY and CDR2 SVGAGI. The CDR3 region is CASRRAGEETQYF. Here the CDR3 DNA reads TGTGCCAGCAGGAGGGCAGGGGAAGAGACCCAGTACTTC.

V is TRBV5-5 and J is TRBJ2-1; D not certain. Germline loops: CDR1 SGHKS, CDR2 YYEKEE (reference sequence). V was clipped by 2 bases and J by 4 bases, with 10 bases between them. The CDR3 consists of 14 residues. CDR3 nucleotide sequence: TGTGCCAGCAGCTTTGAACAGTCTTACAATGAGCAGTTCTTC. The encoded protein is CASSFEQSYNEQFF.

The chain recombines TRBV6-1 with TRBJ2-5, with D maybe TRBD2 (6 bases). V shed 3 bases and J shed 2 bases, with 13 bases lying between them. The CDR3 runs 15 residues. In germline, CDR1 is MNHNS, CDR2 SASEGT. The CDR3, as DNA: TGTGCCAGCAGTGAGGGTCCAGGGAGGCAAGAGACCCAGTACTTC. This codes for CASSEGPGRQETQYF.

The chain links TRBV7-2 to TRBJ1-6; D gene ambiguous. Germline V gene lookup returns CDR1 SGHTA and CDR2 FQGNSA. This CDR3 comprises 15 residues. Trimming removed 1 base from V and 6 bases from J, with 10 bases in between. The CDR3 nucleotides are TGTGCCAGCAGCTTAGGTGGACCCATTAATTCACCCCTCCACTTT. Translating it yields CASSLGGPINSPLHF.